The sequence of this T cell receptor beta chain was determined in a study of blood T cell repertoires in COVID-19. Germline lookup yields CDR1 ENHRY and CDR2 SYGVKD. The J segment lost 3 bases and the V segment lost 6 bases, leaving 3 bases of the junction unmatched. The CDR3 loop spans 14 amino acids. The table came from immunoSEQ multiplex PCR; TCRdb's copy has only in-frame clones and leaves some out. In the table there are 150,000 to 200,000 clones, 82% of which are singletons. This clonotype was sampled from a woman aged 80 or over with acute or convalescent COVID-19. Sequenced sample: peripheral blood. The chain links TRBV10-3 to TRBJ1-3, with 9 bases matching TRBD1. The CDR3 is CAIRGQGGGNTIYF. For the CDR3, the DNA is TGTGCCATCAGGGGACAGGGTGGTGGAAACACCATATATTTT.